The rows below give T cell receptor beta chains drawn from one sample of a study of T cell repertoires in cytomegalovirus infection. TCRdb independently ran MiXCR on the reads; one entry per CDR3 protein. The sample lists approximately 180,000 distinct CDR3 sequences; roughly 15% were seen once. What was sequenced was CD8+ T cells from PBMCs. Receptor source: a human donor in good health (CMV status not recorded). Some clones in this sample may be carry-over from other donors' samples. Each CDR3 is given with its conserved first and last residue. A D gene is named only where the DNA matches it firmly. Size is omitted from some rows. Given values are once, few, many or a class for expanded clones.

-	TRBV29-1	TRBJ1-2	few	CSVPYAGDGYTF	TGCAGCGTCCCCTACGCGGGGGACGGCTACACCTTC
-	TRBV12-3/TRBV12-4	TRBJ2-5	few	CASSFGTRQETQYF	TGTGCCAGCAGTTTCGGGACCCGACAAGAGACCCAGTACTTC
-	TRBV4-1	TRBJ2-7	-	CASSQVMGSPYEQYF	TGCGCCAGCAGCCAAGTTATGGGGTCCCCCTACGAGCAGTACTTC
TRBD1	TRBV7-8	TRBJ2-2	many	CASSSRQGGLNTGELFF	TGTGCCAGCAGCTCTAGACAGGGGGGACTGAACACCGGGGAGCTGTTTTTT
TRBD1	TRBV7-9	TRBJ2-5	-	CASIPTGVEETQYF	TGTGCCAGCATTCCGACAGGGGTTGAGGAGACCCAGTACTTC
-	TRBV11-2	TRBJ2-7	-	CASRPDFTGNYEQYF	TGTGCCAGCAGACCTGACTTCACAGGGAACTACGAGCAGTACTTC
TRBD1	TRBV27	TRBJ1-5	-	CASSYGQGGSNQPQHF	TGTGCCAGCAGTTATGGACAGGGGGGATCAAATCAGCCCCAGCATTTT
-	TRBV7-2	TRBJ2-3	few	CASSLGRTELTDTQYF	TGTGCCAGCAGCTTAGGTCGAACAGAACTCACAGATACGCAGTATTTT
-	TRBV20-1	TRBJ2-7	few	CSASPGPSSYEQYF	TGCAGTGCTAGCCCGGGACCCAGCTCCTACGAGCAGTACTTC
-	TRBV6-2/TRBV6-3	TRBJ2-1	-	CASEGLPQEQFF	TGTGCCAGCGAAGGGCTCCCACAGGAGCAGTTCTTC
TRBD2	TRBV9	TRBJ2-1	-	CASSGAGGHSSYNEQFF	TGTGCCAGCAGCGGAGCGGGGGGCCATAGCTCCTACAATGAGCAGTTCTTC
-	TRBV7-9	TRBJ1-1	-	CASSSYEVGGTEAFF	TGTGCCAGCAGCTCCTACGAGGTGGGGGGTACTGAAGCTTTCTTT
-	TRBV5-6	TRBJ1-1	few	CASNHGPTEAFF	TGTGCCAGCAACCACGGACCCACTGAAGCTTTCTTT
TRBD1	TRBV2	TRBJ1-3	few	CASNGDRATSGNTIYF	TGTGCCAGCAATGGGGACAGGGCTACCTCTGGAAACACCATATATTTT
-	TRBV5-1	TRBJ2-1	-	CASTLISGDEQFF	TGCGCGAGCACCCTCATTAGTGGGGATGAGCAGTTCTTC
TRBD2	TRBV10-2	TRBJ2-3	few	CASSGVTSAYTDTQYF	TGCGCCAGCAGTGGAGTTACTAGCGCATACACAGATACGCAGTATTTT
-	TRBV27	TRBJ2-5	many	CASSLFGEETQYF	TGTGCCAGCAGTTTATTCGGGGAAGAGACCCAGTACTTC
-	TRBV7-2	TRBJ2-3	few	CASSLGPIEDTQYF	TGTGCCAGCAGCTTAGGACCTATTGAAGATACGCAGTATTTT
TRBD2	TRBV12-3/TRBV12-4	TRBJ2-1	few	CASTPTVASGGVYNEQFF	TGTGCCAGCACCCCCACGGTGGCTAGCGGGGGAGTGTACAATGAGCAGTTCTTC
-	TRBV7-6	TRBJ2-7	few	CASSQDSHEQYF	TGTGCCAGCAGCCAGGATAGCCACGAGCAGTACTTC
-	TRBV12-3/TRBV12-4	TRBJ1-2	-	CASSLQVEPGRYGYTF	TGTGCCAGCAGCCTGCAAGTCGAACCTGGACGGTATGGCTACACCTTC
TRBD1	TRBV20-1	TRBJ1-5	-	CSARTGLSNQPQHF	TGCAGTGCAAGGACAGGGCTTAGCAATCAGCCCCAGCATTTT
-	TRBV23-1	TRBJ2-7	-	CASSRTSRDEDYEQYF	TGCGCCAGCAGTCGAACATCCCGGGACGAGGACTACGAGCAGTACTTC
-	TRBV7-2	TRBJ1-5	-	CASSPRDISNQPQHF	TGTGCCAGCAGCCCCCGGGACATTAGCAATCAGCCCCAGCATTTT
TRBD2	TRBV7-8	TRBJ2-5	few	CASSLEAGALQETQYF	TGTGCCAGCAGCTTAGAAGCGGGGGCACTCCAAGAGACCCAGTACTTC
TRBD2	TRBV19	TRBJ2-5	few	CASSMEGLAGAYQETQYF	TGTGCCAGTAGTATGGAGGGACTAGCGGGGGCGTACCAAGAGACCCAGTACTTC
-	TRBV27	TRBJ2-7	few	CASSGPPTPYEQYF	TGTGCCAGCAGTGGACCCCCGACGCCCTACGAGCAGTACTTC
-	TRBV7-2	TRBJ2-5	many	CASSLQGETQYF	TGTGCCAGCAGCTTGCAGGGGGAGACCCAGTACTTC
-	TRBV27	TRBJ1-5	-	CASSLGRLDQPQHF	TGTGCCAGCAGTTTGGGGCGCCTTGATCAGCCCCAGCATTTT
-	TRBV6-6	TRBJ1-2	-	CASSPQRETYTF	TGTGCCAGCAGTCCTCAAAGGGAGACCTACACCTTC
TRBD1	TRBV20-1	TRBJ2-1	-	CSARPTGQGMEEQFF	TGCAGTGCTAGACCGACGGGACAGGGGATGGAGGAGCAGTTCTTC
-	TRBV12-3/TRBV12-4	TRBJ2-5	few	CASSLPKERVTQYF	TGTGCCAGCAGTTTACCGAAGGAACGGGTGACCCAGTACTTC
-	TRBV7-8	TRBJ2-1	-	CASVPGFHPTYNEQFF	TGTGCCAGCGTTCCGGGATTCCACCCTACCTACAATGAGCAGTTCTTC
-	TRBV7-8	TRBJ2-7	few	CASSFYSRQSSYEQYF	TGTGCCAGCAGCTTCTATAGTCGTCAGTCGAGCTACGAGCAGTACTTC
-	TRBV7-9	TRBJ1-1	many	CASSLARNTEAFF	TGTGCCAGCAGCTTAGCGAGGAACACTGAAGCTTTCTTT
TRBD2	TRBV14	TRBJ2-7	few	CASSPLAGGPREQYF	TGTGCCAGCAGTCCTCTAGCGGGGGGGCCCCGCGAGCAGTACTTC
-	TRBV29-1	TRBJ2-7	few	CSVRSRTSYEQYF	TGCAGCGTAAGAAGCCGGACCAGCTACGAGCAGTACTTC
-	TRBV29-1	TRBJ2-7	few	CSVGQGGLEQYF	TGCAGCGTTGGGCAGGGCGGGCTCGAGCAGTACTTC
-	TRBV7-6	TRBJ2-7	-	CASSLGQLPSYEQYF	TGTGCCAGCAGCTTAGGCCAGCTCCCCTCCTACGAGCAGTACTTC
-	TRBV20-1	TRBJ2-7	once	CSARPRDRSSYEQHF	TGCAGTGCTAGGCCCCGCGACAGGAGCTCCTACGAGCAGCACTTC
TRBD1	TRBV7-6	TRBJ1-1	-	CASSSNRGLAEAFF	TGTGCCAGCAGCTCGAACAGGGGGCTGGCTGAAGCTTTCTTT
-	TRBV2	TRBJ2-7	-	CASSGETSSYEQYF	TGTGCCAGCAGTGGTGAGACCTCGTCCTACGAGCAGTACTTC
-	TRBV12-3/TRBV12-4	TRBJ2-3	few	CASSFSGHITDTQYF	TGTGCCAGCAGTTTCAGTGGGCATATCACAGATACGCAGTATTTT
TRBD1	TRBV7-9	TRBJ1-1	-	CASSLLTGRMNTEAFF	TGTGCCAGCAGCTTATTGACAGGGCGAATGAACACTGAAGCTTTCTTT
TRBD1	TRBV28	TRBJ1-3	few	CASIPLNRGGTIYF	TGTGCCAGCATTCCTTTAAACAGGGGCGGCACCATATATTTT
-	TRBV11-3	TRBJ2-2	few	CASSLDGFTGELFF	TGTGCCAGCAGCTTAGATGGATTCACCGGGGAGCTGTTTTTT
-	TRBV12-3/TRBV12-4	TRBJ2-7	-	CASSIQGYYEQYF	TGTGCCAGCAGTATTCAGGGATACTACGAGCAGTACTTC
TRBD1	TRBV6-2/TRBV6-3	TRBJ2-7	-	CASSLPDRGYGNEQYF	TGTGCCAGCAGTTTGCCGGACAGGGGGTATGGAAACGAGCAGTACTTC
-	TRBV7-2	TRBJ2-2	few	CASSLDGPRTWGRELFF	TGTGCCAGCAGCTTAGACGGCCCCAGGACATGGGGTCGGGAGCTGTTTTTT
-	TRBV12-5	TRBJ2-1	-	CASGFIGRTTAGNEQFF	TGTGCTAGTGGTTTCATAGGAAGGACTACAGCCGGTAATGAGCAGTTCTTC
TRBD1	TRBV7-9	TRBJ2-2	-	CATRDRVTGELFF	TGTGCCACCCGGGACAGGGTAACCGGGGAGCTGTTTTTT
-	TRBV15	TRBJ2-4	few	CATRRENRTYLSLAKNIQYF	TGTGCCACCAGGAGAGAAAACAGAACTTATCTTTCCCTAGCCAAAAACATTCAGTACTTC
-	TRBV14	TRBJ1-1	few	CASSFHGGGSNTEAFF	TGTGCCAGCAGCTTTCATGGGGGGGGATCGAACACTGAAGCTTTCTTT
TRBD1	TRBV7-2	TRBJ2-4	few	CASSPRDRGTKNIQYF	TGTGCCAGCAGCCCAAGGGACAGGGGGACCAAAAACATTCAGTACTTC
-	TRBV9	TRBJ2-1	few	CASSVVSRESYNEQFF	TGTGCCAGCAGCGTAGTATCCCGTGAGTCTTACAATGAGCAGTTCTTC